The entry that follows covers one T cell receptor beta chain sequence. A library of TCRbeta sequences, prepared with unique molecular identifiers, was generated. TCRdb used MiXCR to reprocess the PCR reads, holding one entry per CDR3 protein. The table includes some 240,000 distinct CDR3 sequences, around 12% detected once. Germline values: CDR1 SEHNR, CDR2 FQNEAQ (reference sequence). The CDR3 spans 16 residues. V was cut by 6 bases and J by 4 bases, with 20 bases left in between. The sample comes from a study of T-cell reconstitution after alpha-beta-depleted transplantation in children. This sequence joins TRBV7-9 and TRBJ2-3; the D gene is possibly TRBD1 (6 bases). The receptor was derived from a human donor who donated a stem cell graft to a child with acute lymphoblastic leukemia. This specimen consisted of PBMCs from the stem cell graft donor, obtained from the stem cell graft. The CDR3 sequence is CASSLTLTGNADTQYF. The DNA of the CDR3 is TGTGCCAGCAGTCTCACACTGACAGGAAATGCAGATACGCAGTATTTT.